The 15 T cell receptor beta chains in this list originate from one sample, sequenced in a study of T cells in Graves' hyperthyroidism and ophthalmopathy. TCR beta CDR3 sequences were amplified from RNA transcripts. In the first-round RT-PCR of the TCR CDR3, the HTBI primer set was used. TCRdb used MiXCR to reprocess the multiplex PCR reads, holding one entry per CDR3 protein. Altogether 700,000 or so distinct CDR3 sequences are present, about 14% being singletons, with the ten largest covering roughly an eighth. What was sequenced was blood. The receptors here all came from a woman aged 45-59 years with Graves' ophthalmopathy.

This clonotype occurred many times. V gene TRBV18 combines with J gene TRBJ1-3; D call uncertain. Trimming removed 6 bases at V and 6 bases at J, with 12 bases between. Per the germline V gene, CDR1 is KGHSH and CDR2 is LQKENI. The CDR3 is made up of 13 amino acids. The DNA for the CDR3 is TGTGCCAGCTCTTCCGGGGTCGAAAACACCATATATTTT. It specifies CASSSGVENTIYF.

This clonotype appeared many times. The gene calls are TRBV2 and TRBJ2-7; D is undetermined. The V end lost 6 bases, the J end lost 4 bases, and 10 bases lay between the germline ends. This CDR3 has 12 residues. From germline, CDR1 is SNHLY and CDR2 FYNNEI. The chain's CDR3 is CASSVDQYEQYF. As DNA, the CDR3 is TGTGCCAGCAGCGTGGACCAGTACGAGCAGTACTTC.

J is TRBJ1-4 and V is TRBV6-1, with 8 bases matching TRBD1. The CDR3 spans 16 residues. From germline, CDR1 is MNHNS and CDR2 SASEGT. Trimming removed 8 bases from V and 5 bases from J; junction bases left unmatched: 13. The CDR3 coding sequence is TGTGCCAGCGAAAGAAATTCCGGGACAGGAAATGAAAAACTGTTTTTT. Amino acids: CASERNSGTGNEKLFF.

There are many counts of this clonotype. The chain employs TRBV6-2 or TRBV6-3 and TRBJ1-2; D gene unclear. The CDR3 loop spans 18 amino acids. The germline V gene has CDR1 MNHEY and CDR2 SVGEGT. V shed 0 bases and J shed 0 bases, with 17 bases lying between them. The CDR3 loop reads CASSYSRPPDGSNYGYTF. CDR3 DNA sequence: TGTGCCAGCAGTTACTCCCGACCTCCGGACGGCTCTAACTATGGCTACACCTTC.

This clonotype appeared many times. This sequence joins TRBV20-1 and TRBJ2-7, with 11 bases aligning to TRBD1. The CDR3 runs to 12 residues. Germline V gene lookup returns CDR1 DFQATT and CDR2 SNEGSKA (reference sequence). Trimming cost V 5 bases and J 7 bases; bases outside gene matches: 4. The chain's CDR3 is CSAGQGAEEQYF. In DNA, the CDR3 is TGCAGTGCTGGACAGGGGGCGGAAGAGCAGTACTTC.

This clonotype was counted only a few times. The genes are TRBV12-5 and TRBJ2-3; weak D call: TRBD2 (6 bases). CDR3 length equals 19 residues. Germline V gene data show CDR1 as LGHNT and CDR2 as FRNRAP. Trimming took 0 bases from V and 2 from J, leaving 21 bases between them. The CDR3 DNA reads as TGTGCTAGTGGTTTGGTAATTGCGGGAACACTTCTTAACACAGATACGCAGTATTTT. This gives the protein CASGLVIAGTLLNTDTQYF.

At least ten counts were recorded for this clonotype. The rearrangement links TRBV29-1 to TRBJ2-5; D unresolved. V gave up 4 bases and J gave up 3 bases, with 9 bases separating them. Germline loops: CDR1 SQVTM, CDR2 ANQGSEA. The CDR3 spans 12 residues. CDR3 sequence (DNA): TGCAGCGTTGGGCGTGGCGAAGAGACCCAGTACTTC. Translated: CSVGRGEETQYF. The whole variable domain, remainder taken from reference TRBV29-1 and TRBJ2-5, is SAVISQKPSRDICQRGTSLTIQCQVDSQVTMMFWYRQQPGQSLTLIATANQGSEATYESGFVIDKFPISRPNLTFSTLTVSNMSPEDSSIYLCSVGRGEETQYFGPGTRLLVL.

This clonotype was seen many times. The gene calls are TRBV13 and TRBJ1-2; D is uncertain. CDR1 is PRHDT, CDR2 FYEKMQ, per germline (reference sequence). V was trimmed by 5 bases and J by 5 bases, leaving 9 bases between them. The CDR3 totals 12 residues. This CDR3 is CASSAATYGYTF. The CDR3 nucleotides read TGTGCCAGCAGCGCCGCGACTTATGGCTACACCTTC.

This clonotype was recorded at least ten times. This sequence joins TRBV10-3 and TRBJ2-2, with TRBD2 identical over 11 bases. This CDR3 is built from 17 residues. After removal of 0 bases from V and 0 bases from J, the junction contained 0 bases not matched to a gene. The V gene's germline CDR1 is ENHRY and CDR2 SYGVKD. The CDR3 DNA reads TGTGCCATCAGTGAGTCGGGACTAGCGGCGAACACCGGGGAGCTGTTTTTT. Its translation: CAISESGLAANTGELFF.

This clonotype has a count of ten or more. The V call is TRBV2, the J call TRBJ2-7; 9 bases fit TRBD2. The CDR3 extends over 16 amino acids. Germline V gene sequence: CDR1 SNHLY, CDR2 FYNNEI. V lost 1 base and J lost 6; bases outside the gene matches: 10. CDR3 nucleotide sequence: TGTGCCAGCAGTGAAGGTCGGGGTAGCGGGAGAGTCGAGCAGTACTTC. It translates to CASSEGRGSGRVEQYF.

This clonotype was seen more than once but under ten times. The gene calls are TRBV30 and TRBJ2-3, with 7 bases matching TRBD1. This CDR3 region has 16 residues. Germline values: CDR1 GTSNPN, CDR2 SVGIG (reference sequence). With V trimmed by 5 bases and J by 3 bases, 14 bases remained unmatched. The CDR3 here is CAWGRNRGLGTDTQYF. CDR3 sequence (DNA): TGTGCCTGGGGCAGGAACAGGGGCCTGGGGACAGATACGCAGTATTTT.

This clonotype showed up many times. The chain joins TRBV11-2 to TRBJ2-5; D is unclear. Germline lookup yields CDR1 SGHAT and CDR2 FQNNGV. V lost 0 bases to trimming and J lost 5 bases, with 7 bases between them. The CDR3 totals 13 residues. DNA of the CDR3: TGTGCCAGCAGCTTAGAGGCTGGGGAGACCCAGTACTTC. Translated: CASSLEAGETQYF.

Many counts were recorded for this clonotype. The chain carries TRBV2 and TRBJ1-5; D is unclear. From germline, CDR1 is SNHLY and CDR2 FYNNEI. V was cut by 7 bases and J by 5 bases, with 12 bases left in between. The CDR3 has 13 amino acids. CDR3 coding DNA: TGTGCCAGCACAGAGGAATTCCATCAGCCCCAGCATTTT. Its translation is CASTEEFHQPQHF.

In its sample, this clonotype was seen a few times. This chain links TRBV24-1 with TRBJ2-1; D ambiguous. Germline V lookup: CDR1 KGHDR, CDR2 SFDVKD. The V gene lost 5 bases and the J gene lost 10 bases, with 8 bases spanning the gap. The CDR3 length is 11 residues. DNA for the CDR3: TGTGCCACCAGTGCCTTGACAGAGCAGTTCTTC. Its translation is CATSALTEQFF.

Of note for this clonotype: A much more abundant neighbour one base away suggests this may be a read error. CDR3 loop: CASSKEDYGCTF. The DNA of the CDR3 is TGTGCCAGCTCGAAGGAGGACTATGGCTGCACCTTC. This chain links TRBV7-2 with TRBJ1-2; unclear D gene. There are 12 residues in the CDR3. The germline V gene encodes CDR1 SGHTA and CDR2 FQGNSA.